This T cell receptor (beta chain) derives from a study of T cells after posttransplantation cyclophosphamide. Data came from immunoSEQ multiplex PCR; TCRdb stores just in-frame clones and leaves some out. The sample has about 52,000 clones, roughly 94% seen once. Trimming removed 4 bases from V and 3 bases from J, with 10 bases in between. Germline assignment: CDR1 LNHDA and CDR2 SQIVND (reference sequence). The CDR3 is 13 residues long. The sample consisted of PBMCs. The sequence was collected from a woman in her 30s in good health and a related stem cell transplant donor. J is TRBJ2-7 and V is TRBV19, with D maybe TRBD1 (7 bases). Here the CDR3 DNA reads TGTGCCAGTAGTAACCAGGGGGGCTACGAGCAGTACTTC. It translates to CASSNQGGYEQYF. The variable domain in full, with the rest retrieved from reference TRBV19 and TRBJ2-7, is DGGITQSPKYLFRKEGQNVTLSCEQNLNHDAMYWYRQDPGQGLRLIYYSQIVNDFQKGDIAEGYSVSREKKESFPLTVTSAQKNPTAFYLCASSNQGGYEQYFGPGTRLTVT.